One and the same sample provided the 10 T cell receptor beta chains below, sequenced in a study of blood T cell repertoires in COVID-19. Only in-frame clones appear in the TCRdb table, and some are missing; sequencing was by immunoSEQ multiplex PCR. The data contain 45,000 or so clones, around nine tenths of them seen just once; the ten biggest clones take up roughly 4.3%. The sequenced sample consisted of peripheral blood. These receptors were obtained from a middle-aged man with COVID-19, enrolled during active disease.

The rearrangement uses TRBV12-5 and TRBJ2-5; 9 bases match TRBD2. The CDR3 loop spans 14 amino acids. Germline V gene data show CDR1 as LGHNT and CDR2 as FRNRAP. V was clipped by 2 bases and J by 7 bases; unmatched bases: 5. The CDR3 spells CASGLQGGGATQYF. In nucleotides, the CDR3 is TGTGCTAGTGGTTTGCAGGGCGGGGGGGCGACCCAGTACTTC.

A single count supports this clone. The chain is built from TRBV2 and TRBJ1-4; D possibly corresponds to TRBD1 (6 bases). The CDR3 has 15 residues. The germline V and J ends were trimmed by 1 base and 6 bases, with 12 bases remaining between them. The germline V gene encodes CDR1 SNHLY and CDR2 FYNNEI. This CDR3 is CASSEGLGADEKLFF. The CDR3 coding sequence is TGTGCCAGCAGTGAAGGTTTGGGGGCGGATGAAAAACTGTTTTTT. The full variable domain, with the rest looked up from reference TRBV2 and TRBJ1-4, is EPEVTQTPSHQVTQMGQEVILRCVPISNHLYFYWYRQILGQKVEFLVSFYNNEISEKSEIFDDQFSVERPDGSNFTLKIRSTKLEDSAMYFCASSEGLGADEKLFFGSGTQLSVL.

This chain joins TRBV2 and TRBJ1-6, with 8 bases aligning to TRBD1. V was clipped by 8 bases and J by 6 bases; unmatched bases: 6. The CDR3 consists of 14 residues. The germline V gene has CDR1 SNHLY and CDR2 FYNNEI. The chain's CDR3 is CASAGTGLNSPLHF. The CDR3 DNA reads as TGTGCCAGCGCCGGGACAGGTCTTAATTCACCCCTCCACTTT.

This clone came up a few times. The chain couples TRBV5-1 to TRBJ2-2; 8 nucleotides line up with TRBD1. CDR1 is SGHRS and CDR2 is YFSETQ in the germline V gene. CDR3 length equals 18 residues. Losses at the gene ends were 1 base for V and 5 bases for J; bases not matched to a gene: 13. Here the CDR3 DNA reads TGCGCCAGCAGCTTGTACGAGGCAGGGGGCGCCGGAACCGGGGAGCTGTTTTTT. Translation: CASSLYEAGGAGTGELFF.

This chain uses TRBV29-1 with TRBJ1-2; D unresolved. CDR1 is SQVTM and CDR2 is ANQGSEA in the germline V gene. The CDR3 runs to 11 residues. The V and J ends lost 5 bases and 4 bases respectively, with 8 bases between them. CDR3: CSVLSSYGYTF. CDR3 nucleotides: TGCAGCGTTTTGTCGAGCTATGGCTACACCTTC.

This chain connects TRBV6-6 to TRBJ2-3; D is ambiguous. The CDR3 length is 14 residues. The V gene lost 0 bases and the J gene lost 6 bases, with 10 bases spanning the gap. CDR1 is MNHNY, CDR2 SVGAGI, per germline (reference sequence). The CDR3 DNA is TGTGCCAGCAGTTACTCGAGGTCTCTCGATACGCAGTATTTT. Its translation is CASSYSRSLDTQYF.

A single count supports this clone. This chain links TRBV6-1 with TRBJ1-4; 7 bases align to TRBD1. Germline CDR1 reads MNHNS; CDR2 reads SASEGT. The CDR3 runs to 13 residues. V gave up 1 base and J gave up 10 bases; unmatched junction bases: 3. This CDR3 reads CASSEEGAGKLFF. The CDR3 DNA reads TGTGCCAGCAGTGAAGAGGGGGCGGGAAAACTGTTTTTT.

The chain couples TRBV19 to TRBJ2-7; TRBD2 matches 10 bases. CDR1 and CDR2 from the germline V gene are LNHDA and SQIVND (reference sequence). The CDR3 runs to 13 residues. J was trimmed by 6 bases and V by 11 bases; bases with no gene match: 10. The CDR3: CASRGTSAGEQYF. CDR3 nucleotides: TGTGCCTCGAGGGGGACTAGCGCTGGCGAGCAGTACTTC. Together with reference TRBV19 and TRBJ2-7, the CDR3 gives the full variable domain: DGGITQSPKYLFRKEGQNVTLSCEQNLNHDAMYWYRQDPGQGLRLIYYSQIVNDFQKGDIAEGYSVSREKKESFPLTVTSAQKNPTAFYLCASRGTSAGEQYFGPGTRLTVT.

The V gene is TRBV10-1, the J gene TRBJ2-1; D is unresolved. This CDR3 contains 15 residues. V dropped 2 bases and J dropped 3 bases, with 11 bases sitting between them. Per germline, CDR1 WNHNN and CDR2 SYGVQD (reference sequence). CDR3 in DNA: TGCGCCAGCAGTGAGGGGCCCCCCCGCTACAATGAGCAGTTCTTC. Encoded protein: CASSEGPPRYNEQFF.

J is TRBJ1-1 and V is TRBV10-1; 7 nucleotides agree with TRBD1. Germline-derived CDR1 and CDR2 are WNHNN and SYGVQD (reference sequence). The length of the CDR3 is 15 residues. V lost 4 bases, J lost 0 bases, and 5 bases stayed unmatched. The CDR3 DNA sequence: TGCGCCAGCAGTGCTGACAGGGAATTGAACACTGAAGCTTTCTTT. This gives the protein CASSADRELNTEAFF.